This TCR beta chain comes out of a study of T-cell reconstitution after alpha-beta-depleted transplantation in children. Unmatched junction bases numbered 5, after V lost 6 bases and J lost 5 bases. This CDR3 has 15 amino acids. Germline-derived CDR1 and CDR2 are SGHAT and FQNNGV. This clonotype came up a few times. Its matching antigen is unknown. Study-wide results and caveats: One year post-transplant, T-cell counts and diversity were largely derived from T cells produced anew. Where alpha-beta T cells came from about two months after transplant was reportedly several hundred expanded graft clones. TCRbeta diversity was high at day 60 in some patients (a result of surviving recipient T cells and thymic progenitors).

Unique molecular identifiers featured in how the TCRbeta library was prepared. TCRdb reprocessed the PCR reads with MiXCR, giving one entry per CDR3 protein. The sample shows about a million distinct CDR3 sequences, 25% to 35% of them seen only once. V and J are TRBV11-2 and TRBJ2-1, with 12 bases fitting TRBD2. The TCR originated in a boy younger than two who had a stem cell transplant for SCID, so the T cells may come from the graft donor. Sample: PBMCs, mostly from graft donor cells, taken 360 days after TCRalphabeta/CD19-depleted stem cell transplant. DNA for the CDR3: TGTGCCAGCAGACAACTAGCGGGGGGTAACAATGAGCAGTTCTTC. It is translated as CASRQLAGGNNEQFF.